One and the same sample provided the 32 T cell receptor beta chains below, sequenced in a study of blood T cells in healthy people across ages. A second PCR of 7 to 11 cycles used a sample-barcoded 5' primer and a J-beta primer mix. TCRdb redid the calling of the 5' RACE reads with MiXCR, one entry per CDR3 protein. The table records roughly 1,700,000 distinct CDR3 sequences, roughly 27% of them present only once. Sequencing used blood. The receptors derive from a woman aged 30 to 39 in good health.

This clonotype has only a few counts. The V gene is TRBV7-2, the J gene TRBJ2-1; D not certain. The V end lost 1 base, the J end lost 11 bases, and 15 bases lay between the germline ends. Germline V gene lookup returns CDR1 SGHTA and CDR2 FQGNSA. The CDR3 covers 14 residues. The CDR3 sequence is CASSLEFNPLQQFF. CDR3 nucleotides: TGTGCCAGCAGCTTAGAGTTTAACCCATTACAGCAGTTCTTC.

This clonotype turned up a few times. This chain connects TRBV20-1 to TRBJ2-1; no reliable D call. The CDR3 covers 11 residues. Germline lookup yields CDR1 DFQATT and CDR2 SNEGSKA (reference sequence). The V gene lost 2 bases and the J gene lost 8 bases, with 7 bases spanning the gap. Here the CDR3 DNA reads TGCAGTGCTAGATCGAACTATGAGCAGTTCTTC. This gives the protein CSARSNYEQFF.

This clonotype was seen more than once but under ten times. CDR3 DNA: TGTGCCAGCAGCGCGAGAGAAGCGGGCTCCTACAATGAGCAGTTCTTC. This encodes CASSAREAGSYNEQFF. V usage is TRBV6-2 or TRBV6-3 and J usage is TRBJ2-1, with a tentative D call TRBD2 (6 bases). V dropped 6 bases and J dropped 0 bases, with 15 bases sitting between them. CDR1 and CDR2 from the germline V gene are MNHEY and SVGEGT. This CDR3 region has 16 residues.

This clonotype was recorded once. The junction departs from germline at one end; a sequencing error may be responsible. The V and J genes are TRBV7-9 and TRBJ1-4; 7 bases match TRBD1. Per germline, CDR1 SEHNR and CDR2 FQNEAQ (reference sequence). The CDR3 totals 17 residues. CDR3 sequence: CTSSRTGSASTNEKLFF. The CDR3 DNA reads TGTACCAGCAGCCGGACAGGATCCGCCTCAACTAATGAAAAACTGTTTTTT.

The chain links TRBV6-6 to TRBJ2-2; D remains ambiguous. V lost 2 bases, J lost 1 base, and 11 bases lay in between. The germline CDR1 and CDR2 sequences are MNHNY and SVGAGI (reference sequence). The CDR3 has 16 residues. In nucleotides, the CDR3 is TGTGCCAGCAGTTACCCGGAGAGATTGAACACCGGGGAGCTGTTTTTT. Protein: CASSYPERLNTGELFF.

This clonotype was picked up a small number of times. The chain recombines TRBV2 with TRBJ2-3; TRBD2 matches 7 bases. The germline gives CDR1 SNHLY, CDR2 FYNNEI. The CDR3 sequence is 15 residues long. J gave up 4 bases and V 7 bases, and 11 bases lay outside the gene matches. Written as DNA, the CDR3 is TGTGCCAGCACTAATCAGCGGGGCTCGGCAGATACGCAGTATTTT. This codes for CASTNQRGSADTQYF.

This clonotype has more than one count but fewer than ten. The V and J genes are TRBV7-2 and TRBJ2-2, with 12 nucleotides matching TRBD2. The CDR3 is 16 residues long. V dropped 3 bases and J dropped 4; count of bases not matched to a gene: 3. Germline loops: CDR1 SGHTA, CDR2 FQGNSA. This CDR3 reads CASSFLTSGSTGELFF. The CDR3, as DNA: TGTGCCAGCAGCTTTCTGACTAGCGGGAGCACCGGGGAGCTGTTTTTT.

CDR3 sequence reads: CASRGGGRNTGELFF. In DNA form, the CDR3 reads TGTGCCAGCAGAGGGGGGGGGCGCAACACCGGGGAGCTGTTTTTT. The chain joins TRBV28 to TRBJ2-2; D is perhaps TRBD2 (7 bases). Trimming took 6 bases from V and 2 from J, leaving 13 bases between them. Germline loops: CDR1 MDHEN, CDR2 SYDVKM. The CDR3 runs 15 residues.

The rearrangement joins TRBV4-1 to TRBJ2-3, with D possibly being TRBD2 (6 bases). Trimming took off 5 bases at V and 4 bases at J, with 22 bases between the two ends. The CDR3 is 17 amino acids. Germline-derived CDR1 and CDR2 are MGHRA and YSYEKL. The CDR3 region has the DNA TGCGCCAGCAGCGAAGGGGCGTACCCTTGGGGGGCAGATACGCAGTATTTT. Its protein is CASSEGAYPWGADTQYF.

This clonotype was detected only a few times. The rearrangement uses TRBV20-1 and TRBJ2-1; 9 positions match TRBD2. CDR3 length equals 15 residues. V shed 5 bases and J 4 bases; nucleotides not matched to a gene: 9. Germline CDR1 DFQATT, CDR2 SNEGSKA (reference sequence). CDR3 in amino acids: CSAPPPAGGYNEQFF. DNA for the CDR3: TGCAGTGCTCCTCCCCCAGCGGGAGGTTACAATGAGCAGTTCTTC.

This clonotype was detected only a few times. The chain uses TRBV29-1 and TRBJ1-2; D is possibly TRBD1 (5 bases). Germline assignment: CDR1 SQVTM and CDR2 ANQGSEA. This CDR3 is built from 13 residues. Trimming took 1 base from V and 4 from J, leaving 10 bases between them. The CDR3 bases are TGCAGCGTTGAAGTGGGGGTCAGCTATGGCTACACCTTC. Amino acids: CSVEVGVSYGYTF.

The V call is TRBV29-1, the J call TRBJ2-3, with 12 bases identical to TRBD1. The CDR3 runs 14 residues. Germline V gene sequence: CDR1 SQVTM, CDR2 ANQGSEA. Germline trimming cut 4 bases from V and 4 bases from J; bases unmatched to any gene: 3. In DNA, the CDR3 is TGCAGCGTTGGGGGACAGGGGGCAGCAGATACGCAGTATTTT. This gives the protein CSVGGQGAADTQYF.

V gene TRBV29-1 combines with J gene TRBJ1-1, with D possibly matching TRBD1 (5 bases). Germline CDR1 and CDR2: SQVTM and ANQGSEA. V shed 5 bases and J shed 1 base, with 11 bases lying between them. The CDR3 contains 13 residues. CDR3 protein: CSVFVGGNTEAFF. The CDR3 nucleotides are TGCAGCGTTTTCGTTGGGGGGAACACTGAAGCTTTCTTT.

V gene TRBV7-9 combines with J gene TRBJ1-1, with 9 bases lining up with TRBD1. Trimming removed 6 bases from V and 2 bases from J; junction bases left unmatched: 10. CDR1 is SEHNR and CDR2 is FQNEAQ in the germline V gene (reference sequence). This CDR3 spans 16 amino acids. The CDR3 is CASRRDGQGNNTEAFF. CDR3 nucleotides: TGTGCCAGCAGACGCGACGGACAGGGGAACAACACTGAAGCTTTCTTT.

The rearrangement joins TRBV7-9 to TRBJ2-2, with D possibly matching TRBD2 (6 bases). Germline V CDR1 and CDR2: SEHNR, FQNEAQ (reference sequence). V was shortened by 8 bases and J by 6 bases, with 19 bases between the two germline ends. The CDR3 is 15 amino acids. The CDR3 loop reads CASDMGGSRSGELFF. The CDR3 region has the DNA TGTGCCAGCGACATGGGAGGATCCCGTTCCGGGGAGCTGTTTTTT.

CDR3 residues: CAVGRGADQPQHF. DNA for the CDR3: TGTGCCGTAGGCAGGGGAGCCGATCAGCCCCAGCATTTT. The chain carries TRBV10-3 and TRBJ1-5, with D possibly being TRBD1 (6 bases). The CDR3 contains 13 residues. Looked up from germline, CDR1 is ENHRY and CDR2 is SYGVKD. V was shortened by 11 bases and J by 5 bases, with 16 bases between the two germline ends.

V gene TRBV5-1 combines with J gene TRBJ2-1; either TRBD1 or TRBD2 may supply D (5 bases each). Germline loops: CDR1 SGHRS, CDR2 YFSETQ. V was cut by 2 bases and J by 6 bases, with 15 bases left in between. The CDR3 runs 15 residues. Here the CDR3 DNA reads TGCGCCAGCAGCTTTTCCAGGGAGTTGGGCAATGAGCAGTTCTTC. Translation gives CASSFSRELGNEQFF. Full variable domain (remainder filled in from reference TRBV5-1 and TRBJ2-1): KAGVTQTPRYLIKTRGQQVTLSCSPISGHRSVSWYQQTPGQGLQFLFEYFSETQRNKGNFPGRFSGRQFSNSRSEMNVSTLELGDSALYLCASSFSRELGNEQFFGPGTRLTVL.

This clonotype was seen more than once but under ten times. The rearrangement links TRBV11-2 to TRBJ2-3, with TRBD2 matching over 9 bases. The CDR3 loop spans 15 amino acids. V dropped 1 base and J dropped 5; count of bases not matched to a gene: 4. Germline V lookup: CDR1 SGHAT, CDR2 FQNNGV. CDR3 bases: TGTGCCAGCAGCTTAGTAGCGGGAGCGGAAGATACGCAGTATTTT. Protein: CASSLVAGAEDTQYF.

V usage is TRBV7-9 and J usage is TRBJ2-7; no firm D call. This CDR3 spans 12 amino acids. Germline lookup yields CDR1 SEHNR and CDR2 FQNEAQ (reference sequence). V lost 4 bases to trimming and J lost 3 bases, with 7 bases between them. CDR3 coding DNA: TGTGCCAGCAGCTCCCAAAACTACGAGCAGTACTTC. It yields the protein CASSSQNYEQYF.

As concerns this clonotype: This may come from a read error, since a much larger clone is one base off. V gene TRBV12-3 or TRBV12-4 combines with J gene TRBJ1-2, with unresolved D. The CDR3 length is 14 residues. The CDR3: CASSFIGPNYGHTF. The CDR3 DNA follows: TGTGCCAGCAGTTTTATAGGACCCAACTATGGCCACACCTTC.

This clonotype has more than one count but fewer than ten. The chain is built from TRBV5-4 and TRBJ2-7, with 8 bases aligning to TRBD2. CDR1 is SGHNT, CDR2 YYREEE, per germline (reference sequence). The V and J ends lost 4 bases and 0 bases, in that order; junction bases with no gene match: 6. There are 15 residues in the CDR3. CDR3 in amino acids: CASSPSSGVSYEQYF. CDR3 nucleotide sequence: TGTGCCAGCAGCCCTAGTAGCGGGGTCTCCTACGAGCAGTACTTC.

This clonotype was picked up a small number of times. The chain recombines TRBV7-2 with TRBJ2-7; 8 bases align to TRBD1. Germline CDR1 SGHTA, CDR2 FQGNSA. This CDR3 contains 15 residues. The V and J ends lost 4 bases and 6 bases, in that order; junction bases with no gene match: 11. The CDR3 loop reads CASSSIGQGWIEQYF. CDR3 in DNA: TGTGCCAGCAGCTCCATCGGACAGGGATGGATCGAGCAGTACTTC. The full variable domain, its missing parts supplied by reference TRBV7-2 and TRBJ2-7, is GAGVSQSPSNKVTEKGKDVELRCDPISGHTALYWYRQSLGQGLEFLIYFQGNSAPDKSGLPSDRFSAERTGGSVSTLTIQRTQQEDSAVYLCASSSIGQGWIEQYFGPGTRLTVT.

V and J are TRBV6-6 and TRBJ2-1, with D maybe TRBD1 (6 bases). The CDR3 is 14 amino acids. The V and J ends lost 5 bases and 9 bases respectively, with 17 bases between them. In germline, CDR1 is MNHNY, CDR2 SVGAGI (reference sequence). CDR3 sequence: CASSIRDKGSEQFF. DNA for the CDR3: TGTGCCAGCAGTATTCGGGACAAAGGGAGTGAGCAGTTCTTC.

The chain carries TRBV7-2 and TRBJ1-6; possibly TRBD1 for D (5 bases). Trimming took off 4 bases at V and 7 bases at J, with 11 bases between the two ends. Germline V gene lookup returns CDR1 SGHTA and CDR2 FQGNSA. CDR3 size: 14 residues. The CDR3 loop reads CASSSQGVNSPLHF. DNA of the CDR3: TGTGCCAGCAGCTCCCAGGGCGTGAATTCACCCCTCCACTTT.

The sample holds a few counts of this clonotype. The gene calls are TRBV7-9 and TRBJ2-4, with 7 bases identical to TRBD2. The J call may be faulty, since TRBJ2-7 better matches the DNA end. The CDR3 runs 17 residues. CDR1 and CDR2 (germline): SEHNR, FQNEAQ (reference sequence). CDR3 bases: TGTGCCAACATTCCCGGTCGGTGGCGGGAGAGGACGTACGAGCAGTACTTC. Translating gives CANIPGRWRERTYEQYF.

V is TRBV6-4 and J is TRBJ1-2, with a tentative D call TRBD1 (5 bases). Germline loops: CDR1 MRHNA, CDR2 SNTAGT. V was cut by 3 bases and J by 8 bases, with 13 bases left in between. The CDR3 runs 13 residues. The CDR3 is CASSETVGQGYTF. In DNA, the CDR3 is TGTGCCAGCAGTGAGACAGTCGGCCAAGGCTACACCTTC.

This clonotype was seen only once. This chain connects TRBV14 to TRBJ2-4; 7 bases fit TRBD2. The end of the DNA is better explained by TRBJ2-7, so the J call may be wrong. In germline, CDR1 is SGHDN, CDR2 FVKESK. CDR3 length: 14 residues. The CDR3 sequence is CASSAKRGSYEQYF. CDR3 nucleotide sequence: TGTGCCAGCAGCGCGAAGCGGGGCTCCTACGAGCAGTACTTC.

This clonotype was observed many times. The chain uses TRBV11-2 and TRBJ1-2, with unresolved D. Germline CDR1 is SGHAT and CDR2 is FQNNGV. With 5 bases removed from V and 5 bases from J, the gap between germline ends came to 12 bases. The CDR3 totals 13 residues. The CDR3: CASSPVLPYGYTF. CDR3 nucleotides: TGTGCCAGCAGCCCCGTACTTCCATATGGCTACACCTTC.

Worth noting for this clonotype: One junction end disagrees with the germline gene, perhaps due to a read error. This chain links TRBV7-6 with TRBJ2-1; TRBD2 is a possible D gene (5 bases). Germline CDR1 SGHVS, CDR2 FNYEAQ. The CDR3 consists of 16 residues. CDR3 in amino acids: CASSTRSGSSYNGQFF. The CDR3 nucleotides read TGTGCCAGCAGCACCCGGAGCGGAAGCTCCTACAATGGGCAGTTCTTC.

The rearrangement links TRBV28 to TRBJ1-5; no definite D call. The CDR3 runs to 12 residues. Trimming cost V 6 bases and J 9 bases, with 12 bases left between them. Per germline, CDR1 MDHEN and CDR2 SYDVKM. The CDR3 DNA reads TGTGCCAGCAGCCCGGTCTCGTTGCCCCAGCATTTT. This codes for CASSPVSLPQHF.

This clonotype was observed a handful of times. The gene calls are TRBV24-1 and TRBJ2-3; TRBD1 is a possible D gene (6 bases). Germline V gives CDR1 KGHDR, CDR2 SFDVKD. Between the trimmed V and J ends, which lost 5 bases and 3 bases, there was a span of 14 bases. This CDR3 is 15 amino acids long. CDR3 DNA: TGTGCCACCAGTGCCCCAGGGCAGGGGACAGATACGCAGTATTTT. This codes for CATSAPGQGTDTQYF.

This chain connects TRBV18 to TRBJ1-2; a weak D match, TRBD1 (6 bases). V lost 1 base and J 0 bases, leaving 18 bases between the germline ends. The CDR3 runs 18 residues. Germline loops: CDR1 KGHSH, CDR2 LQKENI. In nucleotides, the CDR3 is TGTGCCAGCTCACCACTCAAGGACAGCACCCCAGCTAACTATGGCTACACCTTC. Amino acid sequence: CASSPLKDSTPANYGYTF.